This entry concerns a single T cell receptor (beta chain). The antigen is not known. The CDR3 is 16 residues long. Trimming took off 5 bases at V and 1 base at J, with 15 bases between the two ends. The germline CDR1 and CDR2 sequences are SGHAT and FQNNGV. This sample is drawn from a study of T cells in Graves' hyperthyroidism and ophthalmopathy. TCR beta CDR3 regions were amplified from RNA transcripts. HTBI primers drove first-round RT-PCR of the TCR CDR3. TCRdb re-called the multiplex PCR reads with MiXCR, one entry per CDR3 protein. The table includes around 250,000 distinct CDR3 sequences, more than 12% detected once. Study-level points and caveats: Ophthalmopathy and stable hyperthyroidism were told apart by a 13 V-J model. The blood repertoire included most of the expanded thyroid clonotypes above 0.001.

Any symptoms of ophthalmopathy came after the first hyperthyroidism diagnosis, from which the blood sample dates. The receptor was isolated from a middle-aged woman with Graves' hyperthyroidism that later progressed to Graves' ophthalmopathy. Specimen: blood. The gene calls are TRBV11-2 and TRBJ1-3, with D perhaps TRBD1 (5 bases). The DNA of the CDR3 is TGTGCCAGCAGCCGGATTGGGGGGACGTCTGGAAACACCATATATTTT. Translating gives CASSRIGGTSGNTIYF.